This T cell receptor beta chain was captured in a study of T cell responses to AZD1222 COVID-19 vaccine. The method was immunoSEQ multiplex PCR; TCRdb's version includes in-frame clones alone and lacks a portion of them. The repertoire consists of about 100,000 clones, with around 92% occurring once and the leading ten covering 7.5% to 9.5%. Germline V gene lookup returns CDR1 SGHAT and CDR2 FQNNGV. The V end was cut by 3 bases, the J end by 5 bases, with 4 bases between. The CDR3 consists of 11 residues. The chain joins TRBV11-2 to TRBJ2-5; D call uncertain. Sequencing used peripheral blood, obtained 28 days after the second AZD1222 dose. This clonotype originated in an adult who received the AZD1222 COVID-19 vaccine. The CDR3 reads CASSFVETQYF. As DNA, the CDR3 is TGTGCCAGCAGCTTCGTGGAGACCCAGTACTTC. Full variable domain (remainder filled in from reference TRBV11-2 and TRBJ2-5): EAGVAQSPRYKIIEKRQSVAFWCNPISGHATLYWYQQILGQGPKLLIQFQNNGVVDDSQLPKDRFSAERLKGVDSTLKIQPAKLEDSAVYLCASSFVETQYFGPGTRLLVL.